The clone carrying this TCR beta chain was seen a few times. The CDR3 consists of 13 residues. V was shortened by 5 bases and J by 2 bases, with 10 bases between the two germline ends. CDR1 is MNHNY, CDR2 SVGAGI, per germline (reference sequence). Method: immunoSEQ multiplex PCR; TCRdb's copy keeps in-frame clones and lacks some. The table includes under 250,000 clones, over 70% detected once. These data come from a study of blood T cell repertoires in COVID-19. Input material: peripheral blood. This chain links TRBV6-6 with TRBJ2-7; D is undetermined. This receptor was identified in a woman aged 70-85 years with acute or convalescent COVID-19. The CDR3 DNA sequence: TGTGCCAGCAGTGGTAGAGGCACCTACGAGCAGTACTTC. Amino acid sequence: CASSGRGTYEQYF.